This TCR beta chain appears in the sequencing data of a study of beta chain features in type 1 diabetes. General study results and limits: A moderate, significant TCRB CDR3 shortening appeared in type 1 diabetes across four CD4+ subsets.

In this sample, this clone turned up a few times. What it binds is unknown. The whole isolated RNA underwent reverse transcription, so sequencing captured expressed TCRB transcripts. Assay: immunoSEQ multiplex PCR; the TCRdb copy retains only in-frame clones and omits some. In the table there are 120,000 or so clones, roughly a sixth of which are singletons. The length of the CDR3 is 15 residues. CDR1 and CDR2 (germline): SGHTA, FQGNSA. Trimming pared 6 bases from V and 0 bases from J, leaving 13 bases between. This sequence was found in a man between 18 and 35 years old with type 1 diabetes. Sample: central memory CD4+ T cells from blood. The chain couples TRBV7-2 to TRBJ2-3; D is unresolved. The CDR3 DNA sequence: TGTGCCAGCAGTACTTGGTACTTGAGCACAGATACGCAGTATTTT. Translated, it gives CASSTWYLSTDTQYF.